The 6 T cell receptor beta chains below were found in one sample sequenced in a study of shared clonotypes between healthy human individuals. The table came from immunoSEQ multiplex PCR; TCRdb's copy has only in-frame clones and leaves some out. Among about 980,000 clones listed, about three quarters were seen once. Sequencing was done on a sample of memory CD4+ T cells sorted from blood. Documented subset: CD45RA-negative fraction. These receptor sequences come from a man younger than 35 in good health.

The chain links TRBV11-2 to TRBJ2-3; no reliable D call. The CDR3 loop spans 13 amino acids. Trimming took 5 bases from V and 3 from J, leaving 9 bases between them. Germline assignment: CDR1 SGHAT and CDR2 FQNNGV. The CDR3 DNA is TGTGCCAGCAGCCTATGGACGACAGATACGCAGTATTTT. Its translation is CASSLWTTDTQYF.

The chain joins TRBV2 to TRBJ2-5; 7 nucleotides line up with TRBD1. Matching the DNA end better, TRBJ2-7 makes the J call doubtful. Germline V gene lookup returns CDR1 SNHLY and CDR2 FYNNEI. This CDR3 spans 13 amino acids. CDR3 nucleotide sequence: TGTGCCAGCAGGAGGACAGGCCAACACGAGCAGTACTTC. It specifies CASRRTGQHEQYF.

The chain joins TRBV7-2 to TRBJ1-6; unclear D gene. Germline V gene sequence: CDR1 SGHTA, CDR2 FQGNSA. The V and J ends lost 5 bases and 4 bases respectively, with 6 bases between them. The CDR3 contains 13 residues. The CDR3 nucleotides read TGTGCCAGCAGCCCCCCTTATAATTCACCCCTCCACTTT. Amino acids: CASSPPYNSPLHF.

The V call is TRBV29-1, the J call TRBJ1-1; D unresolved. CDR3 length: 13 amino acids. CDR1 and CDR2 (germline): SQVTM, ANQGSEA. The V and J ends lost 6 bases and 1 base respectively, with 12 bases between them. The CDR3 sequence: CSVSWTSNTEAFF. In DNA, the CDR3 is TGCAGCGTCTCTTGGACCTCGAACACTGAAGCTTTCTTT.

This clone was detected only a few times. Other DNA sequences in the same sample also yield this CDR3. The chain links TRBV4-3 to TRBJ2-7, with D possibly matching TRBD1 (6 bases). Trimming removed 0 bases from V and 3 bases from J, with 12 bases in between. In germline, CDR1 is LGHNA, CDR2 YSLEER. This CDR3 spans 15 amino acids. The CDR3 is CASSQDRGAFYEQYF. Written as DNA, the CDR3 is TGCGCCAGCAGCCAAGACAGGGGAGCTTTCTACGAGCAGTACTTC.

This chain connects TRBV18 to TRBJ1-4; D is perhaps TRBD1 (5 bases). In germline, CDR1 is KGHSH, CDR2 LQKENI. V dropped 1 base and J dropped 7 bases, with 10 bases sitting between them. This CDR3 is built from 14 residues. CDR3 amino acids: CASSPQGLGEKLFF. Here the CDR3 DNA reads TGTGCCAGCTCACCACAGGGGCTTGGTGAAAAACTGTTTTTT.